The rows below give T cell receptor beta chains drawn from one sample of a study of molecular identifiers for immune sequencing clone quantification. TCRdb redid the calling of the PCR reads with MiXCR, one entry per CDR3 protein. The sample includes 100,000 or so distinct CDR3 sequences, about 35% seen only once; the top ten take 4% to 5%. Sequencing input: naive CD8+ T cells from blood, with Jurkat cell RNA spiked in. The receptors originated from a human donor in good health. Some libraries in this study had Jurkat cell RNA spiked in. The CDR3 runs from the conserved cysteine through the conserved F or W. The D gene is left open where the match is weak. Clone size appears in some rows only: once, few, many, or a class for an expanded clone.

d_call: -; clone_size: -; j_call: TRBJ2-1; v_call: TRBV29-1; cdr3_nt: TGCAGCGTTGATAGGGACGCCAACAATGAGCAGTTCTTC; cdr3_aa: CSVDRDANNEQFF
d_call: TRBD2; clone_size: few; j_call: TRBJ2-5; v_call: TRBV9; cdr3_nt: TGTGCCAGCAGCGTGGGGACTAGCGGGACTGAGACCCAGTACTTC; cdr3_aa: CASSVGTSGTETQYF
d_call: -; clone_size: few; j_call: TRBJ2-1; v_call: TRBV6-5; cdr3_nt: TGTGCCAGCAGTTACTCGCGGACTTACAATGAGCAGTTCTTC; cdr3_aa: CASSYSRTYNEQFF
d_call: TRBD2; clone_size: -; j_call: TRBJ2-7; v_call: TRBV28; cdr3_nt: TGTGCCCGCAGTCACCGGACTAGCGGGAGTCCGCGCGAGCAGTACTTC; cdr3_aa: CARSHRTSGSPREQYF
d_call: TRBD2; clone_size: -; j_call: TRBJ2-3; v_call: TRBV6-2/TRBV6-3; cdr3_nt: TGTGCCAGCAGTTCCGGGACTAGCGTGGCAGATACGCAGTATTTT; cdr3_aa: CASSSGTSVADTQYF
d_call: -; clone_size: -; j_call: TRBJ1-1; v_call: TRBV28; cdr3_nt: TGTGCCAGCAGTTTCCCCAGGGAGGGTCGGAATGAAGCTTTCTTT; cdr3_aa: CASSFPREGRNEAFF
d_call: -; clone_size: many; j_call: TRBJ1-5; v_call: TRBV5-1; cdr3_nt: TGCGCCAGCAGCTTGGGTGTAGGGATAAATCAGCCCCAGCATTTT; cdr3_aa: CASSLGVGINQPQHF
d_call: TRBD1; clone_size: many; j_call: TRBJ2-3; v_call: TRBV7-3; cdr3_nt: TGTGCCAGCAGCTTAGCCGGGACAGGGTCGGAAGATACGCAGTATTTT; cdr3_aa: CASSLAGTGSEDTQYF
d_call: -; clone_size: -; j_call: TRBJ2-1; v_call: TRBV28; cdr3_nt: TGTGCCAGCAGTGGAGGCGCCTACTACAATGAGCAGTTCTTC; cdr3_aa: CASSGGAYYNEQFF
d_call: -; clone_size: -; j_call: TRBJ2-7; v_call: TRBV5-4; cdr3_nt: TGTGCCAGCAGCTTGATTGCGGCCAGGTCCTACGAGCGGTACTTC; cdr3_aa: CASSLIAARSYERYF
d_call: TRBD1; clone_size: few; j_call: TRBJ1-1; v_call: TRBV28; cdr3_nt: TGTGCCAGCAGTTTTATGACAGGGCTAAATCCTCAAGCTTTCTTT; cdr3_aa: CASSFMTGLNPQAFF
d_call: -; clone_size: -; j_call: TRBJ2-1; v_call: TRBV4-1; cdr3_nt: TGCGCCAGCAGCCTACATTACAATGAGCAGTTCTTC; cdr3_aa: CASSLHYNEQFF
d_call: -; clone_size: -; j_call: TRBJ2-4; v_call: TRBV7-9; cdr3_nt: TGTGCCAGCAGCTTTGTCGGGGGGCGGAACATTCAGTACTTC; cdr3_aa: CASSFVGGRNIQYF
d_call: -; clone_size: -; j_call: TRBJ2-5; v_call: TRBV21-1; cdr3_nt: TGTGCCAGAAGCCCCTCCGGGAGGAGAGAGACCCAGTACTTC; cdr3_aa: CARSPSGRRETQYF
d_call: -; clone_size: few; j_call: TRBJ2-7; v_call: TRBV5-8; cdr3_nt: TGTGCCAGCAGCTACAGGGTTCTATCCTACGAGCAGTACTTC; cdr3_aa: CASSYRVLSYEQYF
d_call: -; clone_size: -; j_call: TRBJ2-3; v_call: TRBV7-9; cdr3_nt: TGTGCCAGCAGCCCGGTGGTCAGAATCACAGATACGCAGTATTTT; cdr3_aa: CASSPVVRITDTQYF